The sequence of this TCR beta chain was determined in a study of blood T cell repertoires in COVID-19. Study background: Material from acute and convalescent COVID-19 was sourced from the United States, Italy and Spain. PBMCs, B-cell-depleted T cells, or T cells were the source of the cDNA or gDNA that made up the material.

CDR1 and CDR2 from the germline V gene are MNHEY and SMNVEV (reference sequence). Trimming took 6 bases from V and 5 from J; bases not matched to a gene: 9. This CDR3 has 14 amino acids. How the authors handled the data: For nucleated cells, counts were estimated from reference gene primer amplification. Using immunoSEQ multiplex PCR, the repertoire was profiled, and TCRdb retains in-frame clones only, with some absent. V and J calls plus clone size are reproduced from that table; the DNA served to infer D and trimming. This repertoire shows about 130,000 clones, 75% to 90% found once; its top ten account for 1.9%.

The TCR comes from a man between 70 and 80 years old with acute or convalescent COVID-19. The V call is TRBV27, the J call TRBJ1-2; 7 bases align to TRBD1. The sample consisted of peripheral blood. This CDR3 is CASSDRQGVYGYTF. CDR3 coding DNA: TGTGCCAGCAGCGATCGACAGGGCGTGTATGGCTACACCTTC.